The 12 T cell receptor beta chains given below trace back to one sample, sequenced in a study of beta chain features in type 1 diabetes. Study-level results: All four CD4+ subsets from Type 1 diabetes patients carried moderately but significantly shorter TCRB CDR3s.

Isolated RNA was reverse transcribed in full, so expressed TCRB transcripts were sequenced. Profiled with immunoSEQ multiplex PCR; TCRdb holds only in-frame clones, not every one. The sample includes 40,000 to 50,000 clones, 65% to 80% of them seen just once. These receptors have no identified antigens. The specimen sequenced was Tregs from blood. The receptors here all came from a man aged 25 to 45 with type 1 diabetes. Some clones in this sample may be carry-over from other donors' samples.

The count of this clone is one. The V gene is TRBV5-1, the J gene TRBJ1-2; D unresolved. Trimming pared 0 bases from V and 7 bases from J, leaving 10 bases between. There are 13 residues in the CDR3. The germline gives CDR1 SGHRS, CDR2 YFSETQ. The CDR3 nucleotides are TGCGCCAGCAGCTTGGTGATCCGCGGTGGCTACACCTTC. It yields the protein CASSLVIRGGYTF.

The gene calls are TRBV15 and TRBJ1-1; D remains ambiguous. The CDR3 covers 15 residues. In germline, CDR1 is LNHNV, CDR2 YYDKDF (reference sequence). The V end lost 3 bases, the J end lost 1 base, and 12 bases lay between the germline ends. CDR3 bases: TGTGCCACCAGCAGGGGAGTTGGGTGGAACACTGAAGCTTTCTTT. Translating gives CATSRGVGWNTEAFF. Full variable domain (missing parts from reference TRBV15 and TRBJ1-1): DAMVIQNPRYQVTQFGKPVTLSCSQTLNHNVMYWYQQKSSQAPKLLFHYYDKDFNNEADTPDNFQSRRPNTSFCFLDIRSPGLGDTAMYLCATSRGVGWNTEAFFGQGTRLTVV.

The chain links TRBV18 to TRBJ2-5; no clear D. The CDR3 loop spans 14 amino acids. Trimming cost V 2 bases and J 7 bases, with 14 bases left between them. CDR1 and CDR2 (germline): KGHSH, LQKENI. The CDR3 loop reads CASSPMGRPLTQYF. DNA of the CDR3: TGTGCCAGCTCACCAATGGGCAGGCCTTTGACCCAGTACTTC.

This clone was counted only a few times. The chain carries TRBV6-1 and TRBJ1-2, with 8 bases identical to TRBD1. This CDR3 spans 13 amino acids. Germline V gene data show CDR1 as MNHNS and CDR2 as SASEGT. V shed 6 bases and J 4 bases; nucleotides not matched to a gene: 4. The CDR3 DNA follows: TGTGCCAGCAGCGCCGGGACAGGCTATGGCTACACCTTC. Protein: CASSAGTGYGYTF.

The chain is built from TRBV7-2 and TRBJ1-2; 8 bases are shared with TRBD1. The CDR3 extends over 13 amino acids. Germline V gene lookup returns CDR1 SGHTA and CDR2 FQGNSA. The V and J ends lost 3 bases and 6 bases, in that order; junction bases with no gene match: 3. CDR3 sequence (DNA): TGTGCCAGCAGCTTCGGACAGGGCCATGGCTACACCTTC. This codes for CASSFGQGHGYTF.

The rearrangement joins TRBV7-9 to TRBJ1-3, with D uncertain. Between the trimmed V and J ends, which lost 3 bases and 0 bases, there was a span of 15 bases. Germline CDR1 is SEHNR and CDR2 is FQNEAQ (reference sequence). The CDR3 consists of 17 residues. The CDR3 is CASSFPLAADSGNTIYF. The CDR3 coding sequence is TGTGCCAGCAGCTTCCCACTGGCAGCGGACTCTGGAAACACCATATATTTT. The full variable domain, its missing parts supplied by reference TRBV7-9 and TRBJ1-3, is DTGVSQNPRHKITKRGQNVTFRCDPISEHNRLYWYRQTLGQGPEFLTYFQNEAQLEKSRLLSDRFSAERPKGSFSTLEIQRTEQGDSAMYLCASSFPLAADSGNTIYFGEGSWLTVV.

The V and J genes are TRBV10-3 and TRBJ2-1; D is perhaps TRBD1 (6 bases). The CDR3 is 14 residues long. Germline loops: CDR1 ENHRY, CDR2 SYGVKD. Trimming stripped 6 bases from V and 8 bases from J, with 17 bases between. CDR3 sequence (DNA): TGTGCCATCAGGGGGTTTGGGGGCCGGTATGAGCAGTTCTTC. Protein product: CAIRGFGGRYEQFF.

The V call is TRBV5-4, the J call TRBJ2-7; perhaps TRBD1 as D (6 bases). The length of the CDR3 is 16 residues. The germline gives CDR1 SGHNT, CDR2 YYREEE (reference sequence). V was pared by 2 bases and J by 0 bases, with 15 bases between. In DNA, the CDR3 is TGTGCCAGCAGCTTCGGCGGACAGCCTCTCTCCTACGAGCAGTACTTC. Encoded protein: CASSFGGQPLSYEQYF.

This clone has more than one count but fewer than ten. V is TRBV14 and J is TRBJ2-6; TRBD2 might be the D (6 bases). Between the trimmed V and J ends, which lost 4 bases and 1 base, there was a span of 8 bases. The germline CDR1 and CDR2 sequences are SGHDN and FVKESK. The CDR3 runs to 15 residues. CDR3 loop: CASSRRVSGANVLTF. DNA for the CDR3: TGTGCCAGCAGCCGGAGGGTTTCTGGGGCCAACGTCCTGACTTTC.

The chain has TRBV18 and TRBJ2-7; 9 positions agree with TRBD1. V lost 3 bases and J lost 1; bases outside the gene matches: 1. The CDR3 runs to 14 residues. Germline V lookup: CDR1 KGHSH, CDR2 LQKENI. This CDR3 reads CASSPDRGSYEQYF. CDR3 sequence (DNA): TGTGCCAGCTCACCGGACAGGGGTTCCTACGAGCAGTACTTC.

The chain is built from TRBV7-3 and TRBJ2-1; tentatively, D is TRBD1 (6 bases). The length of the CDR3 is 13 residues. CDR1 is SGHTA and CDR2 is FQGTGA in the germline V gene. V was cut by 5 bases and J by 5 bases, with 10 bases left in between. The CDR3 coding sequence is TGTGCCAGCAGCACAGGACAGCACAATGAGCAGTTCTTC. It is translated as CASSTGQHNEQFF.

The CDR3 coding sequence is TGCGCCAGCAGCTTGGTGCTAGCGGGGGCGGCAGATACGCAGTATTTT. The encoded protein is CASSLVLAGAADTQYF. The genes are TRBV5-1 and TRBJ2-3; 10 bases are shared with TRBD2. The CDR3 spans 16 residues. Germline-derived CDR1 and CDR2 are SGHRS and YFSETQ. Trimming removed 0 bases from V and 4 bases from J; junction bases left unmatched: 5.